This TCR beta chain emerged from a study of blood T cell repertoires in COVID-19. Cohorts were assigned according to the clinical history that participants reported. The data were produced by immunoSEQ multiplex PCR, yet TCRdb's version contains in-frame clones alone and is incomplete. The sample yields roughly 240,000 clones, about nine tenths seen once. Looked up from germline, CDR1 is SGHNT and CDR2 is YYREEE (reference sequence). CDR3 length: 12 residues. Trimming stripped 4 bases from V and 10 bases from J, with 12 bases between. V gene TRBV5-4 combines with J gene TRBJ2-1, with D possibly TRBD1 on 6 matching bases. This clonotype was sampled from a woman aged 30 to 39 with acute COVID-19. Sample: PBMCs or T cells enriched from blood (not recorded which). CDR3 nucleotides: TGTGCCAGCAGCCCCTCCGGGACAGAGCAGTTCTTC. Translation gives CASSPSGTEQFF.